A single sample is the source of the 8 T cell receptor beta chains below, sequenced in a study of blood T cell repertoires in COVID-19. Measured with immunoSEQ multiplex PCR; TCRdb has only the in-frame clones, and not every one. Among around 140,000 clones listed, 81% were seen once. Sequencing was performed on peripheral blood. The receptor source for this set is a human donor in a cohort sampled during active COVID-19.

This rearrangement joins TRBV6-4 to TRBJ2-3; D is unresolved. V was cut by 4 bases and J by 4 bases, with 12 bases left in between. The V gene's germline CDR1 is MRHNA and CDR2 SNTAGT. The CDR3 sequence is 14 residues long. CDR3 region: CASSVLHGSDTQYF. CDR3 nucleotide sequence: TGTGCCAGCAGTGTATTACACGGGTCAGATACGCAGTATTTT.

The V and J genes are TRBV21-1 and TRBJ2-7; the table's TRBD2 call for D was not verified on the DNA. TRBV21-1 is a pseudogene segment. The CDR3 sequence is 15 residues long. The chain's CDR3 is CASSIRGIPCHEQYF. CDR3 bases: TGTGCCAGCAGCATCCGGGGGATCCCTTGTCACGAGCAGTACTTC.

Remarks on this clone: This same CDR3 is encoded by further DNA sequences in the sample. The chain recombines TRBV7-9 with TRBJ2-5, with D perhaps TRBD2 (6 bases). This CDR3 region has 14 residues. The V gene's germline CDR1 is SEHNR and CDR2 FQNEAQ (reference sequence). V gave up 1 base and J gave up 2 bases, with 8 bases separating them. This CDR3 reads CASSLGGVQETQYF. The DNA for the CDR3 is TGTGCCAGCAGCTTAGGGGGGGTTCAAGAGACCCAGTACTTC.

CDR3 sequence (DNA): TGTGCCAGCAGTGGGCAACAGGAGAGGATAGGGGGTCGGACAGATACGCAGTATTTT. This sequence encodes CASSGQQERIGGRTDTQYF. This rearrangement joins TRBV2 to TRBJ2-3, with a weak D call TRBD1 (6 bases). The CDR3 runs to 19 residues. CDR1 and CDR2 from the germline V gene are SNHLY and FYNNEI. V dropped 4 bases and J dropped 3 bases, with 26 bases sitting between them.

This clone has only one observation. CDR3 protein: CASSLRTGRRTSGRGTGELFF. CDR3 DNA: TGTGCCAGCAGCTTAAGGACAGGAAGGAGGACTAGCGGGAGGGGCACCGGGGAGCTGTTTTTT. The genes are TRBV7-8 and TRBJ2-2; 15 bases line up with TRBD2. CDR3 size: 21 residues. The germline V gene encodes CDR1 SGHVS and CDR2 FQNEAQ. V trimming: 2 bases; J trimming: 4 bases; junction bases outside the gene matches: 14. Supplemented by reference TRBV7-8 and TRBJ2-2, the full variable domain reads GAGVSQSPRYKVAKRGQDVALRCDPISGHVSLFWYQQALGQGPEFLTYFQNEAQLDKSGLPSDRFFAERPEGSVSTLKIQRTQQEDSAVYLCASSLRTGRRTSGRGTGELFFGEGSRLTVL.

V and J are TRBV3-1 (or the pseudogene TRBV3-2) and TRBJ2-7, with 12 positions matching TRBD2. J was trimmed by 4 bases and V by 5 bases; bases with no gene match: 6. CDR1 is LGHDT and CDR2 is YNNKEL in the germline V gene (reference sequence). The CDR3 length is 15 residues. For the CDR3, the DNA is TGTGCCAGCAGCTCCCTAGCGGGAGGGCCATACGAGCAGTACTTC. The encoded protein is CASSSLAGGPYEQYF.

The V call is TRBV4-3, the J call TRBJ1-2; 8 nucleotides line up with TRBD1. Germline V gene lookup returns CDR1 LGHNA and CDR2 YSLEER. After removal of 2 bases from V and 4 bases from J, the junction contained 15 bases not matched to a gene. This CDR3 has 18 amino acids. The CDR3 spells CASSQTRGGQVTSYGYTF. The CDR3 nucleotides are TGCGCCAGCAGCCAAACGCGAGGGGGACAGGTAACTTCCTATGGCTACACCTTC.

J is TRBJ2-3 and V is TRBV7-3; D is unresolved. This CDR3 contains 15 residues. Trimming shortened V by 5 bases and J by 0 bases, and 12 bases separated the two germline ends. Germline CDR1 is SGHTA and CDR2 is FQGTGA. The CDR3 here is CASSQKSTSTDTQYF. CDR3 DNA sequence: TGTGCCAGCAGCCAAAAGTCCACTAGCACAGATACGCAGTATTTT.